This T cell receptor beta chain comes out of a study of CD8 T cells in Susac syndrome. Controls were healthy donors chosen to match patients in age and sex. CDR1 and CDR2 (germline): MGHRA, YSYEKL. The CDR3 is 14 amino acids. Deletions cut 2 bases from V and 5 bases from J, with 12 bases between. Random hexamers were used to reverse transcribe the RNA input (roughly 0.5 to 1 ug). TCRdb recomputed calls from the immunoSEQ multiplex PCR reads with MiXCR, one row per CDR3 protein. Seen here are approximately 22,000 distinct CDR3 sequences, more than 85% observed once, and the top ten hold roughly 0.28%. The clonotype was recovered from a human donor in good health. Sequencing used CD8+ T cells from PBMCs. The chain has TRBV4-1 and TRBJ1-1; D ambiguous. Here the CDR3 reads CASSQMEGKTEAFF. The DNA for the CDR3 is TGCGCCAGCAGCCAAATGGAGGGAAAAACTGAAGCTTTCTTT.